The next 28 T cell receptor beta chains were all read from a single sample in a study of OX40 agonist ivuxolimab in advanced cancers. Profiled with immunoSEQ multiplex PCR; TCRdb holds only in-frame clones, not every one. This table has about 22,000 clones, 70% to 90% appearing once. The specimen comprised CD4+ or CD8+ T cells sorted from blood, sampled in a trial of the OX40 agonist ivuxolimab. These receptors came from an adult with an advanced solid tumor such as melanoma, head and neck, liver or kidney cancer.

This chain links TRBV4-2 with TRBJ2-7; TRBD2 is a possible D gene (5 bases). Trimming took off 3 bases at V and 4 bases at J, with 10 bases between the two ends. This CDR3 contains 13 residues. Looked up from germline, CDR1 is LGHNA and CDR2 is YNFKEQ. CDR3 sequence reads: CASSQGARYEQYF. In DNA form, the CDR3 reads TGTGCCAGCAGCCAGGGAGCCAGATACGAGCAGTACTTC.

The chain has TRBV7-6 and TRBJ2-1; 10 bases match TRBD2. Germline trimming cut 2 bases from V and 9 bases from J; bases unmatched to any gene: 10. Germline CDR1 and CDR2: SGHVS and FNYEAQ. CDR3 length: 16 amino acids. The CDR3: CASSLSISGGGFEQFF. As DNA, the CDR3 is TGTGCCAGCAGCTTATCCATAAGCGGGGGGGGTTTTGAGCAGTTCTTC.

The chain recombines TRBV7-9 with TRBJ2-7; D is ambiguous. CDR3 size: 16 residues. Germline CDR1 is SEHNR and CDR2 is FQNEAQ (reference sequence). Trimming stripped 1 base from V and 0 bases from J, with 13 bases between. The CDR3 DNA reads as TGTGCCAGCAGCTTAGACCCAGTCGACCCCTCCTACGAGCAGTACTTC. Translated, it gives CASSLDPVDPSYEQYF.

This rearrangement joins TRBV7-3 to TRBJ2-1; D remains unclear. CDR1 and CDR2 from the germline V gene are SGHTA and FQGTGA. This CDR3 has 13 residues. The V end was cut by 2 bases, the J end by 2 bases, with 4 bases between. The CDR3 region is CASSLGTYNEQFF. The CDR3 DNA is TGTGCCAGCAGCTTAGGCACCTACAATGAGCAGTTCTTC.

The chain combines TRBV7-6 with TRBJ2-7; 15 bases line up with TRBD2. Per the germline V gene, CDR1 is SGHVS and CDR2 is FNYEAQ. The J segment lost 3 bases and the V segment lost 5 bases, leaving 17 bases of the junction unmatched. This CDR3 comprises 20 residues. The CDR3 loop reads CASSLPEGLAGGNKFYEQYF. In nucleotides, the CDR3 is TGTGCCAGCAGCCTACCAGAGGGACTAGCGGGAGGAAATAAATTCTACGAGCAGTACTTC.

The chain employs TRBV7-9 and TRBJ1-3; D is unresolved. This CDR3 region has 14 residues. Germline CDR1 SEHNR, CDR2 FQNEAQ (reference sequence). V lost 5 bases to trimming and J lost 2 bases, with 10 bases between them. CDR3 in DNA: TGTGCCAGCAGCCCGCCGGGCCCTGGAAACACCATATATTTT. Amino acid sequence: CASSPPGPGNTIYF.

The V gene is TRBV15, the J gene TRBJ2-7; D possibly corresponds to TRBD1 (6 bases). This CDR3 comprises 14 residues. The germline V gene has CDR1 LNHNV and CDR2 YYDKDF (reference sequence). V lost 0 bases and J 2 bases, leaving 8 bases between the germline ends. The CDR3 DNA reads as TGTGCCACCAGCAGAGATAGGGGGACCTACGAGCAGTACTTC. Translating it yields CATSRDRGTYEQYF.

The V call is TRBV11-1, the J call TRBJ1-1, with a tentative D call TRBD1 (6 bases). The CDR3 totals 15 residues. CDR1 and CDR2 (germline): SGHAT, FQDESV (reference sequence). Trimming took 4 bases from V and 5 from J, leaving 17 bases between them. The CDR3 here is CASSSGRGGWTEAFF. The CDR3 DNA follows: TGTGCCAGCAGCTCCGGCAGGGGAGGATGGACTGAAGCTTTCTTT.

This rearrangement joins TRBV7-2 to TRBJ2-1; the D gene is possibly TRBD2 (5 bases). CDR1 SGHTA and CDR2 FQGNSA come from the germline V gene. V lost 8 bases, J lost 7 bases, and 12 bases lay in between. The CDR3 runs to 12 residues. The CDR3 coding sequence is TGTGCCAGCGGAAAAACGGGAAATGAGCAGTTCTTC. Amino acid sequence: CASGKTGNEQFF.

The chain links TRBV9 to TRBJ2-2; TRBD2 matches 12 bases. CDR3 length: 19 residues. Germline values: CDR1 SGDLS, CDR2 YYNGEE. V shed 3 bases and J 3 bases; nucleotides not matched to a gene: 12. The CDR3 here is CASSGRLAGDVLDTGELFF. The CDR3, as DNA: TGTGCCAGCAGCGGAAGACTAGCGGGAGACGTTCTTGACACCGGGGAGCTGTTTTTT.

The rearrangement uses TRBV30 and TRBJ2-2; no reliable D call. The V end was cut by 0 bases, the J end by 6 bases, with 8 bases between. CDR3 length equals 13 residues. Germline V gene sequence: CDR1 GTSNPN, CDR2 SVGIG (reference sequence). The CDR3 loop reads CAWSVEGSGELFF. The CDR3 DNA reads TGTGCCTGGAGTGTAGAAGGGTCCGGGGAGCTGTTTTTT.

V gene TRBV7-8 combines with J gene TRBJ2-7; D is possibly TRBD1 (6 bases). Germline V gives CDR1 SGHVS, CDR2 FQNEAQ. Between the trimmed V and J ends, which lost 1 base and 6 bases, there was a span of 10 bases. CDR3 length equals 13 residues. The CDR3 protein is CASSLGGGSEQYF. As DNA, the CDR3 is TGTGCCAGCAGCTTAGGAGGGGGATCCGAGCAGTACTTC.

The J gene is TRBJ2-5, the V gene TRBV13; 8 bases align to TRBD2. The CDR3 contains 15 residues. J was trimmed by 2 bases and V by 4 bases; bases with no gene match: 6. Germline V gene data show CDR1 as PRHDT and CDR2 as FYEKMQ (reference sequence). The CDR3 bases are TGTGCCAGCAGCTCGCGGGGGGCTCTACAAGAGACCCAGTACTTC. Protein product: CASSSRGALQETQYF.

The chain is built from TRBV6-5 and TRBJ2-2; D remains unclear. There are 15 residues in the CDR3. The germline gives CDR1 MNHEY, CDR2 SVGAGI. V was cut by 4 bases and J by 2 bases, with 11 bases left in between. As DNA, the CDR3 is TGTGCCAGCAGTTTAAAGGGCAGAAACACCGGGGAGCTGTTTTTT. It encodes CASSLKGRNTGELFF.

The chain has TRBV30 and TRBJ2-3; D is perhaps TRBD2 (7 bases). The CDR3 loop spans 15 amino acids. Trimming left V 1 base short and J 4 bases short, with 15 bases between. Germline CDR1 GTSNPN, CDR2 SVGIG (reference sequence). CDR3 in DNA: TGTGCCTGGAGTGGGGTGGGGGGGGCATCAGATACGCAGTATTTT. Its protein is CAWSGVGGASDTQYF.

This chain joins TRBV7-9 and TRBJ2-2; TRBD2 aligns across 14 bases. The CDR3 loop spans 15 amino acids. CDR1 SEHNR and CDR2 FQNEAQ come from the germline V gene (reference sequence). V shed 5 bases and J 6 bases; nucleotides not matched to a gene: 2. CDR3: CASSLGLAGAGELFF. Here the CDR3 DNA reads TGTGCCAGCAGCCTGGGACTAGCGGGAGCCGGGGAGCTGTTTTTT.

The chain couples TRBV6-6 to TRBJ1-1; D uncertain. The germline V gene encodes CDR1 MNHNY and CDR2 SVGAGI (reference sequence). Trimming removed 0 bases at V and 4 bases at J, with 9 bases between. CDR3 length equals 14 residues. Written as DNA, the CDR3 is TGTGCCAGCAGTTACTCAACAGCTTCCACTGAAGCTTTCTTT. Its protein is CASSYSTASTEAFF.

This chain links TRBV30 with TRBJ2-5; D gene unclear. Germline V CDR1 and CDR2: GTSNPN, SVGIG (reference sequence). Trimming cost V 4 bases and J 1 base, with 7 bases left between them. The CDR3 spans 12 residues. This CDR3 is CAWTDLQETQYF. CDR3 DNA sequence: TGTGCCTGGACCGACCTCCAAGAGACCCAGTACTTC.

The chain has TRBV9 and TRBJ2-1; possible D gene TRBD2, 5 bases. The V gene's germline CDR1 is SGDLS and CDR2 YYNGEE. The CDR3 loop spans 16 amino acids. V dropped 4 bases and J dropped 4 bases, with 18 bases sitting between them. As DNA, the CDR3 is TGTGCCAGCAGCCCCAGTTTCACCCGGGGATACAATGAGCAGTTCTTC. Its protein is CASSPSFTRGYNEQFF.

This chain connects TRBV4-1 to TRBJ1-1; D remains ambiguous. Between the trimmed V and J ends, which lost 4 bases and 4 bases, there was a span of 10 bases. CDR3 size: 13 residues. From germline, CDR1 is MGHRA and CDR2 YSYEKL. The CDR3 region is CASSLGPVTEAFF. In DNA form, the CDR3 reads TGCGCCAGCAGCCTAGGCCCGGTCACTGAAGCTTTCTTT.

V gene TRBV27 combines with J gene TRBJ2-5, with TRBD2 matching 7 bases. The CDR3 is made up of 15 amino acids. Germline trimming cut 6 bases from V and 1 base from J; bases unmatched to any gene: 8. From germline, CDR1 is MNHEY and CDR2 SMNVEV (reference sequence). The CDR3: CASRHRLAAQETQYF. CDR3 nucleotide sequence: TGTGCCAGCAGACACCGTCTAGCGGCCCAAGAGACCCAGTACTTC.

This chain links TRBV4-3 with TRBJ2-6; TRBD2 is a possible D gene (6 bases). This CDR3 has 16 residues. The V and J ends lost 0 bases and 0 bases respectively, with 6 bases between them. The germline CDR1 and CDR2 sequences are LGHNA and YSLEER. The CDR3 loop reads CASSQEEGSGANVLTF. In DNA, the CDR3 is TGCGCCAGCAGCCAAGAGGAGGGCTCTGGGGCCAACGTCCTGACTTTC.

The V gene is TRBV19, the J gene TRBJ2-3; 7 bases are shared with TRBD1. J gave up 0 bases and V 4 bases, and 13 bases lay outside the gene matches. The CDR3 covers 18 residues. The germline V gene encodes CDR1 LNHDA and CDR2 SQIVND (reference sequence). CDR3 sequence: CASSRNLGTVASTDTQYF. The CDR3 DNA reads as TGTGCCAGTAGTAGGAACCTCGGGACAGTAGCTAGCACAGATACGCAGTATTTT.

This clone was seen only once. The chain links TRBV4-1 to TRBJ2-5; D is ambiguous. The CDR3 is made up of 13 amino acids. Germline CDR1 MGHRA, CDR2 YSYEKL. Trimming left V 0 bases short and J 4 bases short, with 6 bases between. The CDR3 sequence is CASSQENTETQYF. The CDR3 coding sequence is TGCGCCAGCAGCCAAGAGAACACAGAGACCCAGTACTTC.

The rearrangement joins TRBV7-9 to TRBJ2-3; 13 nucleotides line up with TRBD2. V shed 6 bases and J 4 bases; nucleotides not matched to a gene: 10. Germline V gene lookup returns CDR1 SEHNR and CDR2 FQNEAQ (reference sequence). The CDR3 contains 17 residues. The CDR3 reads CASSPGLAGSAPDTQYF. CDR3 nucleotide sequence: TGTGCCAGCAGTCCGGGACTAGCGGGGTCGGCCCCAGATACGCAGTATTTT.

This chain links TRBV30 with TRBJ2-3; D may match TRBD1 or TRBD2 (5 bases each). V was trimmed by 4 bases and J by 4 bases, leaving 21 bases between them. Germline V gene data show CDR1 as GTSNPN and CDR2 as SVGIG (reference sequence). The length of the CDR3 is 16 residues. Written as DNA, the CDR3 is TGTGCCTGGAATTGGCCGGGGCTCAAGCATGCAGATACGCAGTATTTT. This translates into CAWNWPGLKHADTQYF.

This chain uses TRBV27 with TRBJ1-1; D uncertain. This CDR3 comprises 12 residues. Germline-derived CDR1 and CDR2 are MNHEY and SMNVEV (reference sequence). V lost 1 base and J 8 bases, leaving 8 bases between the germline ends. CDR3 region: CASSLLGREAFF. For the CDR3, the DNA is TGTGCCAGCAGTTTATTGGGCAGGGAAGCTTTCTTT.

CDR3 region: CASSQSLEGVYEQYF. In nucleotides, the CDR3 is TGTGCCAGCAGCCAATCTTTGGAGGGTGTGTACGAGCAGTACTTC. The genes are TRBV16 and TRBJ2-7; D may be TRBD2 (6 bases). V lost 0 bases, J lost 4 bases, and 13 bases lay in between. This CDR3 contains 15 residues. The germline gives CDR1 KGHSY, CDR2 FQNENV.